This TCR beta chain originates from a study of T cell responses to AZD1222 COVID-19 vaccine. Libraries were prepared by immunoSEQ multiplex PCR; TCRdb keeps only in-frame clonotypes and omits some of them. This sample has roughly 100,000 clones; roughly nine tenths occur once, and the top ten carry approximately 5%. The length of the CDR3 is 18 residues. V dropped 4 bases and J dropped 4; count of bases not matched to a gene: 10. The germline V gene encodes CDR1 MGHRA and CDR2 YSYEKL. The chain uses TRBV4-1 and TRBJ2-3; 14 positions agree with TRBD2. The source was peripheral blood, collected on day 0 of AZD1222 vaccination. The source is an adult in good health. The CDR3 sequence is CASSLTLGTSGSADTQYF. The DNA for the CDR3 is TGCGCCAGCAGCCTAACCCTTGGGACTAGCGGGAGTGCAGATACGCAGTATTTT.